Sequencing of this TCR beta chain was carried out in a study of blood T cell repertoires in COVID-19 (dated by TCRdb to 2020 to 2022). In terms of the full investigation: Samples covering the acute and convalescent phases of COVID-19 were provided by collaborators in the United States, Italy and Spain. The samples were drawn from two sources: the first 160 participants of the ongoing ImmuneRACE study, and 1,000 to 1,500 subjects contributed by 6 global collaborators. Deeply sampled blood TCRbeta repertoires from subjects exposed to, actively infected with, or recovered from COVID-19 were included in the dataset. A de-identified subject ID, COVID-19 status, age in years and sex were almost always included in the sample metadata. The material from the prospective study consisted of cDNA or gDNA derived from T cells, B-cell-depleted T cells, or PBMCs. The repertoires were released in a freely available public database meant as a resource for research on the immune response to SARS-CoV-2. HLA class I and class II types, where available, came from metadata supplied by the sample provider rather than from assay-based typing.

General findings and caveats noted by the study authors: The quantity of clinical and demographic metadata differed by source and by participant and was supplied without curation.

TCRbeta CDR3 regions were amplified from genomic DNA using the immunoSEQ Assay, a bias-controlled multiplex PCR. Processing in the source paper ran as follows. The number of nucleated cells in each sample was estimated by amplification of reference gene primers within the assay. To quantify the absolute abundance of each unique TCRbeta CDR3 rearrangement, sequence reads were collapsed and filtered. For each sample, productive Simpson clonality was calculated by taking the square root of Simpson's diversity index across productive rearrangements. Here the immuneACCESS table is served through TCRdb, limited to in-frame sequences with V and J called. Missing clones are a known gap in these copies; in checked studies unresolved V genes cover under half, and the rest lacks a known reason. D and trimming were read from the DNA, whereas the V and J calls and clone size are those reported in that table. In this sample the table shows roughly 390,000 clones, around 85% of which occur a single time. The top ten constitute roughly 3.6% of the sample.

V loses 7 bases of germline sequence and J loses 3 bases, and the interval between the two ends is 17 bases. Measured from the cysteine to the phenylalanine, the CDR3 is 16 residues long. The CDR3 DNA has 48 bases and is translated from base 1. CDR1 and CDR2 (KGHDR, SFDVKD) derive from the germline V gene. About this clone: What antigen it recognizes has not been identified. It has no much larger one-base neighbor in the sample; base qualities were not kept.

The collaborating institutions used their own protocols to collect whole blood in K2EDTA tubes. For TCRbeta analysis, collaborators shipped samples as frozen whole blood, isolated PBMCs, or DNA extracted from either of those sample types. This TCR was sampled from a woman aged 18-29 years with acute or convalescent COVID-19. Sequenced sample: peripheral blood. This receptor chain uses TRBV24-1 and TRBJ2-2, with an unclear D gene assignment. The bases are TGTGCCACCAGATCGAAGCCCGAGTATGACACCGGGGAGCTGTTTTTT. Its translation reads: CATRSKPEYDTGELFF.